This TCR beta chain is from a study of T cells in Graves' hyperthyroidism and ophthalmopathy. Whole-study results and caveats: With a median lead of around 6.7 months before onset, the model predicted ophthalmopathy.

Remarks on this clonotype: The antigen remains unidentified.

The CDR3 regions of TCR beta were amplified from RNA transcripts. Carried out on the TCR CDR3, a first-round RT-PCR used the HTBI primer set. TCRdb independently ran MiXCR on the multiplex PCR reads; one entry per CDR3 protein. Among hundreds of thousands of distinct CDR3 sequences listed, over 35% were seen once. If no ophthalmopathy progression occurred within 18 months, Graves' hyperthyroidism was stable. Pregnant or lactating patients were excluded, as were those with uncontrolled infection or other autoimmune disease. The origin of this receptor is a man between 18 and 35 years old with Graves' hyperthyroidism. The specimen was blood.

This chain's CDR3 is CASSVVWGNGGYTF. Written as DNA, the CDR3 is TGTGCCAGCAGCGTTGTGTGGGGTAACGGTGGCTACACCTTC. The chain carries TRBV7-9 and TRBJ1-2; no clear D gene. The CDR3 extends over 14 amino acids. V lost 5 bases and J lost 7, with 17 bases in between. Germline lookup yields CDR1 SEHNR and CDR2 FQNEAQ (reference sequence).